Listed here are 24 T cell receptor beta chains from one sample, sequenced in a study of STAT5B mutations in CD4+ large granular lymphocyte leukemia. Clones were read by immunoSEQ multiplex PCR, and TCRdb kept only the in-frame ones, dropping some. The sample yields around 30,000 clones, around 67% seen once. The specimen was CD4+ T cells from blood buffy coats. The receptors come from a human donor in good health.

The rearrangement joins TRBV18 to TRBJ1-4; TRBD1 matches at 10 bases. The CDR3 length is 16 residues. CDR1 and CDR2 from the germline V gene are KGHSH and LQKENI. The V gene end was trimmed by 6 bases and the J gene end by 8 bases; junction bases not matched to a gene: 12. CDR3 region: CASSQSRTGGHEKLFF. The CDR3 coding sequence is TGTGCCAGCTCCCAAAGTCGGACAGGGGGTCACGAAAAACTGTTTTTT.

The chain carries TRBV4-2 and TRBJ1-1, with D tentatively TRBD1 (5 bases). Germline V CDR1 and CDR2: LGHNA, YNFKEQ. Trimming stripped 4 bases from V and 3 bases from J, with 15 bases between. This CDR3 spans 15 amino acids. CDR3 coding DNA: TGTGCCAGCAGCCGGGGCCTAGGTGGTGACACTGAAGCTTTCTTT. Encoded protein: CASSRGLGGDTEAFF.

The chain is built from TRBV5-1 and TRBJ2-3; 7 bases fit TRBD2. The CDR3 spans 16 residues. The J segment lost 2 bases and the V segment lost 3 bases, leaving 9 bases of the junction unmatched. The germline CDR1 and CDR2 sequences are SGHRS and YFSETQ. The CDR3 sequence: CASSWRGGGDTDTQYF. The CDR3 nucleotides read TGCGCCAGCAGCTGGCGCGGGGGAGGGGACACAGATACGCAGTATTTT.

V usage is TRBV4-3 and J usage is TRBJ1-5; TRBD1 agrees at 7 bases. CDR3 length equals 14 residues. Germline trimming cut 3 bases from V and 4 bases from J; bases unmatched to any gene: 3. CDR1 and CDR2 (germline): LGHNA, YSLEER. DNA for the CDR3: TGCGCCAGCAGCCAGACAGGGAGTAATCAGCCCCAGCATTTT. Translated, it gives CASSQTGSNQPQHF.

The chain uses TRBV19 and TRBJ2-3; TRBD1 matches at 9 bases. V trimming: 6 bases; J trimming: 4 bases; junction bases outside the gene matches: 8. Germline lookup yields CDR1 LNHDA and CDR2 SQIVND (reference sequence). This CDR3 region has 15 residues. The CDR3 reads CASRDPGQGSDTQYF. As DNA, the CDR3 is TGTGCCAGTAGGGACCCGGGACAGGGATCAGATACGCAGTATTTT.

The CDR3 loop reads CASIKEGNTEAFF. In DNA, the CDR3 is TGTGCCAGCATCAAAGAGGGTAACACTGAAGCTTTCTTT. The V gene is TRBV2, the J gene TRBJ1-1; D unresolved. CDR1 and CDR2 from the germline V gene are SNHLY and FYNNEI. The CDR3 runs 13 residues. Trimming removed 7 bases from V and 2 bases from J, with 11 bases in between.

This sequence joins TRBV2 and TRBJ2-7, with 8 nucleotides matching TRBD1. CDR3 size: 12 residues. V lost 8 bases, J lost 7 bases, and 7 bases stayed unmatched. CDR1 and CDR2 (germline): SNHLY, FYNNEI. CDR3 protein: CASQTGVGEQYF. CDR3 bases: TGTGCCAGCCAGACAGGGGTGGGGGAGCAGTACTTC.

This clone was detected only a few times. V is TRBV7-9 and J is TRBJ1-6, with a weak D call TRBD1 (6 bases). V was cut by 5 bases and J by 5 bases, with 10 bases left in between. Germline CDR1 reads SEHNR; CDR2 reads FQNEAQ (reference sequence). The CDR3 sequence is 14 residues long. The CDR3 spells CASSTEGDNSPLHF. In nucleotides, the CDR3 is TGTGCCAGCAGCACTGAGGGGGATAATTCACCCCTCCACTTT.

V and J are TRBV19 and TRBJ2-2; a possible D gene is TRBD2 (5 bases). Trimming cost V 3 bases and J 2 bases, with 10 bases left between them. The CDR3 is 15 residues long. Germline CDR1 and CDR2: LNHDA and SQIVND (reference sequence). CDR3 bases: TGTGCCAGTAGTATTTCCACGGGAAACACCGGGGAGCTGTTTTTT. Amino acid sequence: CASSISTGNTGELFF.

The V call is TRBV30, the J call TRBJ1-6; TRBD1 is a possible D gene (5 bases). Germline V gene data show CDR1 as GTSNPN and CDR2 as SVGIG (reference sequence). V lost 4 bases and J 12 bases, leaving 16 bases between the germline ends. This CDR3 region has 13 residues. CDR3 residues: CAWMPLQAGPLHF. The CDR3, as DNA: TGTGCCTGGATGCCTTTACAGGCGGGACCCCTCCACTTT. The full variable domain, its missing parts supplied by reference TRBV30 and TRBJ1-6, is SQTIHQWPATLVQPVGSPLSLECTVEGTSNPNLYWYRQAAGRGLQLLFYSVGIGQISSEVPQNLSASRPQDRQFILSSKKLLLSDSGFYLCAWMPLQAGPLHFGNGTRLTVT.

There are a few counts of this clone. Within the sample, other DNA sequences also encode this same CDR3. V and J are TRBV29-1 and TRBJ1-1, with D perhaps TRBD1 (6 bases). Trimming left V 4 bases short and J 4 bases short, with 10 bases between. The CDR3 runs to 12 residues. The germline CDR1 and CDR2 sequences are SQVTM and ANQGSEA. The CDR3 is CSVGRGGTEAFF. CDR3 DNA sequence: TGCAGCGTTGGGCGAGGGGGCACTGAAGCTTTCTTT.

This sequence joins TRBV7-6 and TRBJ2-7; 7 bases are shared with TRBD1. V dropped 0 bases and J dropped 2; count of bases not matched to a gene: 4. In germline, CDR1 is SGHVS, CDR2 FNYEAQ. The CDR3 spans 15 residues. In DNA form, the CDR3 reads TGTGCCAGCAGCTTAGCAGGACAGGCCGCCTACGAGCAGTACTTC. Amino acid sequence: CASSLAGQAAYEQYF.

V and J are TRBV2 and TRBJ1-1; D unresolved. Germline CDR1 and CDR2: SNHLY and FYNNEI. With 2 bases removed from V and 5 bases from J, the gap between germline ends came to 6 bases. This CDR3 has 12 residues. Written as DNA, the CDR3 is TGTGCCAGCAGTGAACAAGGAACTGAAGCTTTCTTT. Amino acid sequence: CASSEQGTEAFF. Combining the CDR3 with reference TRBV2 and TRBJ1-1 gives the whole variable domain EPEVTQTPSHQVTQMGQEVILRCVPISNHLYFYWYRQILGQKVEFLVSFYNNEISEKSEIFDDQFSVERPDGSNFTLKIRSTKLEDSAMYFCASSEQGTEAFFGQGTRLTVV.

This chain links TRBV5-1 with TRBJ1-6; D is ambiguous. The CDR3 sequence is 14 residues long. V was pared by 2 bases and J by 9 bases, with 12 bases between. Germline CDR1 is SGHRS and CDR2 is YFSETQ. Written as DNA, the CDR3 is TGCGCCAGCAGCTTAGGTAGAGGGCGTTCACCCCTCCACTTT. Translation gives CASSLGRGRSPLHF.

CDR3 region: CASSAQGGDTEAFF. DNA for the CDR3: TGTGCCAGCTCAGCACAGGGTGGGGACACTGAAGCTTTCTTT. The genes are TRBV18 and TRBJ1-1, with D possibly matching TRBD1 (6 bases). V was pared by 5 bases and J by 3 bases, with 13 bases between. The CDR3 contains 14 residues. The V gene's germline CDR1 is KGHSH and CDR2 LQKENI.

The chain links TRBV29-1 to TRBJ1-3; weak D call: TRBD1 (5 bases). Trimming removed 6 bases from V and 4 bases from J, with 10 bases in between. Per germline, CDR1 SQVTM and CDR2 ANQGSEA. The CDR3 is 12 residues long. CDR3 in amino acids: CSVDKGGNTIYF. The CDR3 coding sequence is TGCAGCGTGGACAAAGGCGGAAACACCATATATTTT.

The chain couples TRBV28 to TRBJ1-5; TRBD1 matches 10 bases. The CDR3 runs 14 residues. CDR1 is MDHEN, CDR2 SYDVKM, per germline. Trimming at V came to 6 bases and at J to 5 bases, leaving 4 bases not matched to a gene. The CDR3 DNA sequence: TGTGCCAGCAGGGTGACAGGGGGCTATCAGCCCCAGCATTTT. This encodes CASRVTGGYQPQHF. Combining the CDR3 with reference TRBV28 and TRBJ1-5 gives the whole variable domain DVKVTQSSRYLVKRTGEKVFLECVQDMDHENMFWYRQDPGLGLRLIYFSYDVKMKEKGDIPEGYSVSREKKERFSLILESASTNQTSMYLCASRVTGGYQPQHFGDGTRLSIL.

The CDR3 sequence is CASSYSGTGGLEQFF. CDR3 nucleotides: TGTGCCAGCAGTTACTCCGGGACAGGGGGGCTTGAGCAGTTCTTC. The J gene is TRBJ2-1, the V gene TRBV6-6; 11 nucleotides align to TRBD1. Germline trimming cut 0 bases from V and 9 bases from J; bases unmatched to any gene: 4. The germline V gene encodes CDR1 MNHNY and CDR2 SVGAGI (reference sequence). CDR3 length: 15 amino acids.

The table lists this clone with a few counts. V and J are TRBV6-4 and TRBJ2-7, with D hard to call. Germline V lookup: CDR1 MRHNA, CDR2 SNTAGT. The CDR3 consists of 13 residues. V was clipped by 11 bases and J by 3 bases, with 17 bases between them. DNA of the CDR3: TGTGCCCCCCCTGGCCCTAGTTTCTACGAGCAGTACTTC. Its translation is CAPPGPSFYEQYF.

V gene TRBV27 combines with J gene TRBJ2-2, with 11 bases fitting TRBD1. The CDR3 runs to 15 residues. Germline CDR1 MNHEY, CDR2 SMNVEV (reference sequence). V lost 6 bases to trimming and J lost 6 bases; unmatched junction nucleotides: 6. This chain's CDR3 is CASSTPGQGAGELFF. The CDR3 DNA reads TGTGCCAGCAGCACTCCGGGACAGGGGGCCGGGGAGCTGTTTTTT.

The chain combines TRBV10-3 with TRBJ2-1, with D possibly TRBD2 on 5 matching bases. Per the germline V gene, CDR1 is ENHRY and CDR2 is SYGVKD. With 1 base removed from V and 5 bases from J, the gap between germline ends came to 6 bases. The CDR3 covers 13 residues. CDR3 protein: CAISEWGDNEQFF. CDR3 nucleotide sequence: TGTGCCATCAGTGAGTGGGGAGACAATGAGCAGTTCTTC.

This clone was detected a few times. The V gene is TRBV7-9, the J gene TRBJ1-2, with unresolved D. Germline CDR1 SEHNR, CDR2 FQNEAQ (reference sequence). Between the trimmed V and J ends, which lost 1 base and 4 bases, there was a span of 4 bases. This CDR3 region has 12 residues. CDR3 in amino acids: CASSLDIYGYTF. The CDR3 DNA is TGTGCCAGCAGCTTAGACATCTATGGCTACACCTTC.

Only a few counts were recorded for this clone. The chain links TRBV5-5 to TRBJ1-5; TRBD1 matches at 7 bases. The CDR3 extends over 15 amino acids. The junction had 10 bases not matched to a gene; V was cut back by 4 bases and J by 6 bases. The germline V gene has CDR1 SGHKS and CDR2 YYEKEE (reference sequence). This CDR3 is CASSAEQGNSQPQHF. In nucleotides, the CDR3 is TGTGCCAGCAGCGCTGAACAGGGGAACAGTCAGCCCCAGCATTTT.

The gene calls are TRBV19 and TRBJ1-5, with TRBD1 as a possible D gene (6 bases). Germline V gene sequence: CDR1 LNHDA, CDR2 SQIVND (reference sequence). Deletions cut 4 bases from V and 4 bases from J, with 11 bases between. The CDR3 loop spans 14 amino acids. CDR3 DNA: TGTGCCAGTAGTACCAACAGGGATAATCAGCCCCAGCATTTT. This codes for CASSTNRDNQPQHF. Supplemented by reference TRBV19 and TRBJ1-5, the full variable domain reads DGGITQSPKYLFRKEGQNVTLSCEQNLNHDAMYWYRQDPGQGLRLIYYSQIVNDFQKGDIAEGYSVSREKKESFPLTVTSAQKNPTAFYLCASSTNRDNQPQHFGDGTRLSIL.